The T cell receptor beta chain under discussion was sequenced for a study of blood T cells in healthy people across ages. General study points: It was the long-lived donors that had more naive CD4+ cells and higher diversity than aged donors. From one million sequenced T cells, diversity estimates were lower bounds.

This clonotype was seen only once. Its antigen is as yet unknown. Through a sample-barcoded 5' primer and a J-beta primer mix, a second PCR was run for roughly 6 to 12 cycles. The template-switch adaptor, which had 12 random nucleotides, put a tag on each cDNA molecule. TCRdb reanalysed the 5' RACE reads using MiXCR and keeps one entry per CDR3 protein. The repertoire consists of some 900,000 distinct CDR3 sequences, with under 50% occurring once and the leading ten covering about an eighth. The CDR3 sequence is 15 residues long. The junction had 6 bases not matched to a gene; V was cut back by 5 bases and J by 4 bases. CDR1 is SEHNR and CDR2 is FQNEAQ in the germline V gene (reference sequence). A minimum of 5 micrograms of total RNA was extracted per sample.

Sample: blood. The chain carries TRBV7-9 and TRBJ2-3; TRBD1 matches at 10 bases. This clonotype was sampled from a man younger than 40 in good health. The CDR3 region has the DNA TGTGCCAGCAGCCCGGACAGGGGGAGGGCAGATACGCAGTATTTT. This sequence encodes CASSPDRGRADTQYF.